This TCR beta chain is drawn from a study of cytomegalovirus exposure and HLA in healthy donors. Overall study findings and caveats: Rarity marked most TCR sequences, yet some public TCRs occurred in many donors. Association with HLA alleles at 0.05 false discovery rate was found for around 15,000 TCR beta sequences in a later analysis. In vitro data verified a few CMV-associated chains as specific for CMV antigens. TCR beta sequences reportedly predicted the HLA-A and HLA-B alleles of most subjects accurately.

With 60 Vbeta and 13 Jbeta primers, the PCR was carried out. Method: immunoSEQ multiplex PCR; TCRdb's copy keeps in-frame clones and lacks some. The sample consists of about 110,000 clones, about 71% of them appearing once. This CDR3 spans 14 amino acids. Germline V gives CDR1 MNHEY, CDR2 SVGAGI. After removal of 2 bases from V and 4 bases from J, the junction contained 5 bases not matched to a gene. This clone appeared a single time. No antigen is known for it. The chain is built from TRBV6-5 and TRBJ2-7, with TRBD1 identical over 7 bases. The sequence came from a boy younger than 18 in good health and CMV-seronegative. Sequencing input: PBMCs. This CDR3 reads CASSYRQGGYEQYF. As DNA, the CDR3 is TGTGCCAGCAGTTACCGACAGGGTGGGTACGAGCAGTACTTC.